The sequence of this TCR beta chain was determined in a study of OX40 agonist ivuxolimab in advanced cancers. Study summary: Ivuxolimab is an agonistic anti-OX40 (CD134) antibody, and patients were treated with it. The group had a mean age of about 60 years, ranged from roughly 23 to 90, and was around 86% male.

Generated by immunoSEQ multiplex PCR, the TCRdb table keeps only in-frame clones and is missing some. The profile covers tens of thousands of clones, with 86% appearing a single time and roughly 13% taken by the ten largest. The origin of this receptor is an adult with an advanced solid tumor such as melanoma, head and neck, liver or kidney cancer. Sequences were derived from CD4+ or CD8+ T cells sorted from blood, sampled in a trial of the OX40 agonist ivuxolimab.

CDR3 region: CASKIGGTPGYTF. The DNA of the CDR3 is TGTGCCAGCAAGATCGGCGGGACACCCGGCTACACCTTC. This chain connects TRBV28 to TRBJ1-2, with D possibly being TRBD1 (6 bases). The CDR3 spans 13 residues. Deletions cut 7 bases from V and 8 bases from J, with 17 bases between. The germline V gene encodes CDR1 MDHEN and CDR2 SYDVKM.